The 23 T cell receptor beta chains below come from one sample, sequenced in a study of sequential checkpoint blockade in melanoma. Clones were read by immunoSEQ multiplex PCR, and TCRdb kept only the in-frame ones, dropping some. This sample has about 20,000 clones, with under 85% found just once. Treatment here: randomized to nivolumab then ipilimumab (arm A) or the reverse (arm B). Sequenced here: CD8+ T cells sorted from blood (inferred from file names), sampled from a patient given nivolumab and ipilimumab in sequence. Receptors originate from a human donor with melanoma.

This clone was recorded only once. The chain recombines TRBV27 with TRBJ2-7, with TRBD2 identical over 7 bases. With V trimmed by 3 bases and J by 7 bases, 0 bases remained unmatched. CDR1 MNHEY and CDR2 SMNVEV come from the germline V gene (reference sequence). The CDR3 loop spans 11 amino acids. The CDR3 spells CASSFGGEQYF. CDR3 nucleotide sequence: TGTGCCAGCAGTTTCGGGGGGGAGCAGTACTTC.

V gene TRBV5-6 combines with J gene TRBJ2-7; 12 nucleotides match TRBD2. Trimming took 4 bases from V and 2 from J; bases not matched to a gene: 4. This CDR3 has 15 residues. Germline loops: CDR1 SGHDT, CDR2 YYEEEE. CDR3 protein: CASSGGLAGTYEQYF. The CDR3 DNA is TGTGCCAGCAGCGGAGGACTAGCGGGGACCTACGAGCAGTACTTC.

This clone was picked up one time. The CDR3 nucleotides read TGTGCCAGCAGTTTTATGGTTACGGGAGAGACCCAGTACTTC. This translates into CASSFMVTGETQYF. The genes are TRBV28 and TRBJ2-5; D call uncertain. CDR1 is MDHEN, CDR2 SYDVKM, per germline. The ends were cut back, 3 bases at V and 4 bases at J, with 12 bases in the middle. The CDR3 extends over 14 amino acids.

The chain carries TRBV10-3 and TRBJ1-4; 8 nucleotides align to TRBD1. Looked up from germline, CDR1 is ENHRY and CDR2 is SYGVKD. J gave up 6 bases and V 2 bases, and 2 bases lay outside the gene matches. This CDR3 has 14 amino acids. In DNA, the CDR3 is TGTGCCATCAGTGAGGCAGGGGGCTATGAAAAACTGTTTTTT. Amino acid sequence: CAISEAGGYEKLFF.

This clone was observed a single time. The chain joins TRBV7-9 to TRBJ2-7, with D uncertain. Germline V gene data show CDR1 as SEHNR and CDR2 as FQNEAQ (reference sequence). The V gene lost 2 bases and the J gene lost 3 bases, with 17 bases spanning the gap. This CDR3 region has 16 residues. CDR3 region: CASSLTAGQSNYEQYF. In DNA, the CDR3 is TGTGCCAGCAGCTTAACGGCAGGCCAAAGTAACTACGAGCAGTACTTC.

The table lists this clone with a few counts. The gene calls are TRBV4-1 and TRBJ2-7, with TRBD2 matching 8 bases. From germline, CDR1 is MGHRA and CDR2 YSYEKL. Trimming at V came to 0 bases and at J to 2 bases, leaving 3 bases not matched to a gene. The length of the CDR3 is 15 residues. CDR3 loop: CASSQDEREPYEQYF. CDR3 DNA sequence: TGCGCCAGCAGCCAAGACGAGCGGGAGCCCTACGAGCAGTACTTC.

The chain couples TRBV2 to TRBJ2-7; 13 positions agree with TRBD2. CDR3 size: 16 residues. V gave up 4 bases and J gave up 4 bases; unmatched junction bases: 7. Germline V CDR1 and CDR2: SNHLY, FYNNEI. The CDR3 loop reads CASSAGTSGKGYEQYF. The CDR3 DNA reads TGTGCCAGCAGTGCAGGGACTAGCGGGAAGGGTTACGAGCAGTACTTC.

This clone appeared once. The chain combines TRBV25-1 with TRBJ1-6, with 8 bases that match TRBD1. The CDR3 contains 13 residues. CDR1 is MGHDK, CDR2 SYGVNS, per germline. After removal of 8 bases from V and 4 bases from J, the junction contained 1 base not matched to a gene. The CDR3 protein is CASRDRYNSPLHF. CDR3 DNA: TGTGCCAGCCGGGACAGGTATAATTCACCCCTCCACTTT.

This clone was found once. A read error may account for a junction end that differs from germline. The rearrangement joins TRBV5-6 to TRBJ2-7; D might be TRBD1 (5 bases). CDR1 and CDR2 from the germline V gene are SGHDT and YYEEEE. This CDR3 region has 13 residues. The CDR3 DNA is TGTGCCAGCAGCCTCGGCGGACAAGGCCGCCATGTCTTC. Its translation: CASSLGGQGRHVF.

This clone was counted between two and nine times. The rearrangement links TRBV11-2 to TRBJ1-1, with D perhaps TRBD1 (5 bases). CDR3 length: 13 amino acids. Germline CDR1 reads SGHAT; CDR2 reads FQNNGV. V lost 6 bases to trimming and J lost 1 base, with 9 bases between them. DNA of the CDR3: TGTGCCAGCAGGGACACTCCGAACACTGAAGCTTTCTTT. This translates into CASRDTPNTEAFF.

The CDR3 reads CASSFSQATDTQYF. DNA of the CDR3: TGTGCCAGCAGTTTCTCGCAGGCCACAGATACGCAGTATTTT. This rearrangement joins TRBV28 to TRBJ2-3; D ambiguous. Germline CDR1 and CDR2: MDHEN and SYDVKM. V was trimmed by 3 bases and J by 2 bases, leaving 9 bases between them. The CDR3 contains 14 residues.

This rearrangement joins TRBV27 to TRBJ1-1, with D hard to call. Between the trimmed V and J ends, which lost 6 bases and 3 bases, there was a span of 5 bases. The CDR3 consists of 11 residues. Per germline, CDR1 MNHEY and CDR2 SMNVEV (reference sequence). This chain's CDR3 is CASRRDTEAFF. Written as DNA, the CDR3 is TGTGCCAGCAGGAGGGACACTGAAGCTTTCTTT.

This clone came up a few times. The V call is TRBV7-9, the J call TRBJ2-7; a possible D gene is TRBD2 (6 bases). The V end lost 5 bases, the J end lost 3 bases, and 17 bases lay between the germline ends. The CDR3 is 15 residues long. Germline V CDR1 and CDR2: SEHNR, FQNEAQ (reference sequence). The CDR3 DNA reads TGTGCCAGCAGCCCTTCTGGGGACGGGAGCTACGAGCAGTACTTC. Translating gives CASSPSGDGSYEQYF.

This rearrangement joins TRBV28 to TRBJ1-6, with 8 bases aligning to TRBD1. The CDR3 sequence is 16 residues long. Per germline, CDR1 MDHEN and CDR2 SYDVKM. V was clipped by 5 bases and J by 3 bases; unmatched bases: 6. The CDR3 sequence: CASSEGQGYYNSPLHF. The CDR3 nucleotides are TGTGCCAGCAGTGAAGGACAGGGATACTATAATTCACCCCTCCACTTT.

The rearrangement links TRBV27 to TRBJ1-1, with 9 bases that match TRBD1. Per the germline V gene, CDR1 is MNHEY and CDR2 is SMNVEV (reference sequence). The CDR3 spans 12 residues. Trimming took 6 bases from V and 7 from J; bases not matched to a gene: 3. This chain's CDR3 is CASSLGQGEAFF. The CDR3 DNA follows: TGTGCCAGCAGCCTGGGACAGGGTGAAGCTTTCTTT.

There are a few counts of this clone. V usage is TRBV30 and J usage is TRBJ2-7, with 7 positions matching TRBD1. The CDR3 has 13 amino acids. With V trimmed by 2 bases and J by 3 bases, 4 bases remained unmatched. CDR1 is GTSNPN, CDR2 SVGIG, per germline (reference sequence). The CDR3 sequence is CAWSPGQHYEQYF. The CDR3 nucleotides are TGTGCCTGGAGTCCGGGACAGCACTACGAGCAGTACTTC.

J is TRBJ2-7 and V is TRBV30; possibly TRBD2 for D (6 bases). CDR3 length: 13 residues. Trimming took off 0 bases at V and 6 bases at J, with 12 bases between the two ends. CDR1 and CDR2 (germline): GTSNPN, SVGIG (reference sequence). The CDR3 nucleotides read TGTGCCTGGAGTGTACAACCGGGGGTCGAGCAGTACTTC. Its protein product is CAWSVQPGVEQYF.

The CDR3: CASTPPGQWAWDSNQPQHF. As DNA, the CDR3 is TGTGCCAGCACCCCGCCGGGACAGTGGGCCTGGGATAGCAATCAGCCCCAGCATTTT. The rearrangement links TRBV28 to TRBJ1-5, with TRBD1 matching over 7 bases. This CDR3 comprises 19 residues. J was trimmed by 0 bases and V by 7 bases; bases with no gene match: 18. Germline-derived CDR1 and CDR2 are MDHEN and SYDVKM.

This chain uses TRBV6-6 with TRBJ1-2, with TRBD1 matching over 7 bases. V was clipped by 6 bases and J by 1 base; unmatched bases: 5. This CDR3 has 14 amino acids. From germline, CDR1 is MNHNY and CDR2 SVGAGI (reference sequence). This chain's CDR3 is CASRAGGNNYGYTF. The DNA of the CDR3 is TGTGCCAGCAGGGCAGGGGGTAATAACTATGGCTACACCTTC.

The CDR3 reads CASSSTGTNYNEQFF. In DNA form, the CDR3 reads TGTGCCAGCAGTTCCACCGGGACAAATTACAATGAGCAGTTCTTC. This rearrangement joins TRBV27 to TRBJ2-1, with TRBD1 as a possible D gene (6 bases). V dropped 4 bases and J dropped 4 bases, with 14 bases sitting between them. This CDR3 spans 15 amino acids. Per germline, CDR1 MNHEY and CDR2 SMNVEV (reference sequence).

The chain has TRBV28 and TRBJ1-5; TRBD1 matches 11 bases. The CDR3 loop spans 15 amino acids. The ends lost 6 bases at V and 7 bases at J; junction bases unmatched: 8. The germline gives CDR1 MDHEN, CDR2 SYDVKM. The CDR3 nucleotides read TGTGCCAGCAGCCGGACAGGGGGCGCGAGACAGCCCCAGCATTTT. It translates to CASSRTGGARQPQHF.

V gene TRBV10-2 combines with J gene TRBJ1-5; D gene unclear. The V end lost 6 bases, the J end lost 5 bases, and 14 bases lay between the germline ends. The CDR3 covers 14 residues. Per germline, CDR1 WSHSY and CDR2 SAAADI. CDR3 residues: CASRDLGGYQPQHF. The CDR3 DNA reads TGCGCCAGCAGGGACCTAGGAGGGTATCAGCCCCAGCATTTT.

The chain joins TRBV28 to TRBJ2-7; 9 nucleotides match TRBD1. The CDR3 spans 14 residues. The trim removed 6 bases at V and 4 bases at J, leaving 7 bases unmatched. Germline CDR1 is MDHEN and CDR2 is SYDVKM. The DNA for the CDR3 is TGTGCCAGCAGCCCCTCCGGGACAGGGTACGAGCAGTACTTC. It yields the protein CASSPSGTGYEQYF.